The 17 T cell receptor beta chains listed next were all sequenced from one sample in a study of CD8 T cells in Susac syndrome. With random hexamers, reverse transcription was performed on about 0.45 to 1 ug of RNA. TCRdb fed the immunoSEQ multiplex PCR reads into MiXCR, producing one record per CDR3 protein. The repertoire holds 70,000 to 100,000 distinct CDR3 sequences, with over 85% as singletons. The sample taken for sequencing was CD8+ T cells from PBMCs. The receptors stem from a human donor in good health.

V and J are TRBV9 and TRBJ2-3; D gene unclear. V was pared by 0 bases and J by 3 bases, with 11 bases between. There are 15 residues in the CDR3. In germline, CDR1 is SGDLS, CDR2 YYNGEE. The DNA for the CDR3 is TGTGCCAGCAGCGTAGGTGCCCGTGAAACAGATACGCAGTATTTT. Its protein is CASSVGARETDTQYF. Supplemented by reference TRBV9 and TRBJ2-3, the full variable domain reads DSGVTQTPKHLITATGQRVTLRCSPRSGDLSVYWYQQSLDQGLQFLIQYYNGEERAKGNILERFSAQQFPDLHSELNLSSLELGDSALYFCASSVGARETDTQYFGPGTRLTVL.

This clonotype has just one count. CDR3 loop: CSVETGANVLTF. CDR3 sequence (DNA): TGCAGCGTCGAGACTGGGGCCAACGTCCTGACTTTC. The chain joins TRBV29-1 to TRBJ2-6; D not resolved. This CDR3 comprises 12 residues. Trimming removed 6 bases from V and 2 bases from J, with 5 bases in between. Germline-derived CDR1 and CDR2 are SQVTM and ANQGSEA.

The chain carries TRBV13 and TRBJ2-7; D remains ambiguous. This CDR3 is 15 amino acids long. V lost 3 bases and J 2 bases, leaving 14 bases between the germline ends. The germline CDR1 and CDR2 sequences are PRHDT and FYEKMQ (reference sequence). CDR3 sequence (DNA): TGTGCCAGCAGCTTGGACCCGGCCTTAACCTACGAGCAGTACTTC. Translation: CASSLDPALTYEQYF.

This clonotype was counted between two and nine times. The CDR3 protein is CASSPSGGGTDTQYF. The CDR3 nucleotides read TGTGCCAGCAGCCCTAGCGGGGGTGGCACAGATACGCAGTATTTT. This chain links TRBV6-2 or TRBV6-3 with TRBJ2-3, with 10 bases matching TRBD2. This CDR3 is 15 amino acids long. Trimming at V came to 6 bases and at J to 1 base, leaving 4 bases not matched to a gene. Germline V gene data show CDR1 as MNHEY and CDR2 as SVGEGT.

The CDR3 region has the DNA TGTGCCAGCAGCCTCATCGAGAACAATGAGCAGTTCTTC. Translated, it gives CASSLIENNEQFF. The V gene is TRBV9, the J gene TRBJ2-1, with D uncertain. V was pared by 4 bases and J by 5 bases, with 10 bases between. The CDR3 totals 13 residues. Germline V lookup: CDR1 SGDLS, CDR2 YYNGEE.

J is TRBJ1-6 and V is TRBV5-1; 8 nucleotides agree with TRBD1. The CDR3 sequence is 15 residues long. The V segment lost 5 bases and the J segment 8 bases; nucleotides outside the gene matches: 9. Germline assignment: CDR1 SGHRS and CDR2 YFSETQ. CDR3 nucleotide sequence: TGCGCCAGCAGAGGAACCGACAGGGGTGATTCACCCCTCCACTTT. Protein sequence: CASRGTDRGDSPLHF.

In its sample, this clonotype was seen once. This sequence joins TRBV3-1 and TRBJ2-5; TRBD2 agrees at 8 bases. The CDR3 contains 15 residues. The germline CDR1 and CDR2 sequences are LGHDT and YNNKEL (reference sequence). The junction had 6 bases not matched to a gene; V was cut back by 4 bases and J by 2 bases. The CDR3 sequence is CASSPQTSGQETQYF. DNA of the CDR3: TGTGCCAGCAGCCCCCAAACTAGCGGACAAGAGACCCAGTACTTC.

The chain carries TRBV9 and TRBJ2-2; 7 bases line up with TRBD1. V lost 3 bases to trimming and J lost 5 bases; unmatched junction nucleotides: 1. The length of the CDR3 is 13 residues. Per the germline V gene, CDR1 is SGDLS and CDR2 is YYNGEE. CDR3 region: CASSGTGTGELFF. Written as DNA, the CDR3 is TGTGCCAGCAGCGGGACAGGTACCGGGGAGCTGTTTTTT.

The chain links TRBV20-1 to TRBJ2-5; tentatively, D is TRBD2 (6 bases). Trimming left V 2 bases short and J 7 bases short, with 14 bases between. The CDR3 is made up of 13 amino acids. Germline CDR1 reads DFQATT; CDR2 reads SNEGSKA (reference sequence). The CDR3 coding sequence is TGCAGTGCTAGACTAGCGAGTTACGGGACCCAGTACTTC. This codes for CSARLASYGTQYF.

CDR3 sequence reads: CASSLGWTSGEPQYF. In nucleotides, the CDR3 is TGTGCCAGCAGCTTGGGTTGGACTAGCGGGGAGCCCCAGTACTTC. The chain combines TRBV7-3 with TRBJ2-5; 12 bases align to TRBD2. Germline lookup yields CDR1 SGHTA and CDR2 FQGTGA. V shed 3 bases and J 9 bases; nucleotides not matched to a gene: 8. The CDR3 is 15 residues long.

The V gene is TRBV20-1, the J gene TRBJ2-2; the match to TRBD2 covers 8 bases. The germline V gene encodes CDR1 DFQATT and CDR2 SNEGSKA (reference sequence). V lost 0 bases to trimming and J lost 4 bases; unmatched junction nucleotides: 4. The CDR3 covers 15 residues. In DNA, the CDR3 is TGCAGTGCTAGAGAGCGGGGGGACATCACCGGGGAGCTGTTTTTT. Protein sequence: CSARERGDITGELFF.

The rearrangement links TRBV14 to TRBJ2-3; no clear D. This CDR3 comprises 14 residues. V was pared by 1 base and J by 2 bases, with 7 bases between. The germline V gene has CDR1 SGHDN and CDR2 FVKESK. The CDR3, as DNA: TGTGCCAGCAGCCAAGGACGCCACACAGATACGCAGTATTTT. It codes for CASSQGRHTDTQYF.

The genes are TRBV29-1 and TRBJ1-4; tentative D call: TRBD1 (6 bases). Germline-derived CDR1 and CDR2 are SQVTM and ANQGSEA. This CDR3 comprises 16 residues. The V end was cut by 7 bases, the J end by 7 bases, with 25 bases between. This CDR3 is CSATGIPGANGEKLFF. CDR3 in DNA: TGCAGCGCCACCGGGATCCCGGGGGCGAACGGTGAAAAACTGTTTTTT.

This clonotype was detected only once. The chain has TRBV28 and TRBJ2-7; weak D call: TRBD1 (6 bases). CDR3 length: 13 amino acids. V lost 2 bases and J 1 base, leaving 6 bases between the germline ends. Looked up from germline, CDR1 is MDHEN and CDR2 is SYDVKM. The CDR3 region has the DNA TGTGCCAGCAGTTTACAGGGGTCCTACGAGCAGTACTTC. This encodes CASSLQGSYEQYF.

This sequence joins TRBV5-1 and TRBJ2-5; possibly TRBD1 for D (6 bases). V gave up 1 base and J gave up 5 bases, with 12 bases separating them. This CDR3 contains 14 residues. Germline V gene data show CDR1 as SGHRS and CDR2 as YFSETQ. The CDR3 is CASSLQQGWETQYF. CDR3 sequence (DNA): TGCGCCAGCAGCTTGCAACAGGGATGGGAGACCCAGTACTTC.

The rearrangement uses TRBV12-5 and TRBJ2-3; TRBD2 matches at 8 bases. The CDR3 length is 12 residues. The junction had 4 bases not matched to a gene; V was cut back by 10 bases and J by 4 bases. CDR1 is LGHNT and CDR2 is FRNRAP in the germline V gene. The CDR3 spells CATTGGADTQYF. In nucleotides, the CDR3 is TGTGCTACCACCGGGGGGGCAGATACGCAGTATTTT. Full variable domain (rest looked up from reference TRBV12-5 and TRBJ2-3): DARVTQTPRHKVTEMGQEVTMRCQPILGHNTVFWYRQTMMQGLELLAYFRNRAPLDDSGMPKDRFSAEMPDATLATLKIQPSEPRDSAVYFCATTGGADTQYFGPGTRLTVL.

This chain connects TRBV30 to TRBJ1-1; perhaps TRBD1 as D (5 bases). Looked up from germline, CDR1 is GTSNPN and CDR2 is SVGIG (reference sequence). V lost 3 bases to trimming and J lost 8 bases, with 16 bases between them. The CDR3 spans 13 residues. DNA for the CDR3: TGTGCCTGGAGCGCCTGGGGAGGGACCGAAGCTTTCTTT. Its protein product is CAWSAWGGTEAFF.